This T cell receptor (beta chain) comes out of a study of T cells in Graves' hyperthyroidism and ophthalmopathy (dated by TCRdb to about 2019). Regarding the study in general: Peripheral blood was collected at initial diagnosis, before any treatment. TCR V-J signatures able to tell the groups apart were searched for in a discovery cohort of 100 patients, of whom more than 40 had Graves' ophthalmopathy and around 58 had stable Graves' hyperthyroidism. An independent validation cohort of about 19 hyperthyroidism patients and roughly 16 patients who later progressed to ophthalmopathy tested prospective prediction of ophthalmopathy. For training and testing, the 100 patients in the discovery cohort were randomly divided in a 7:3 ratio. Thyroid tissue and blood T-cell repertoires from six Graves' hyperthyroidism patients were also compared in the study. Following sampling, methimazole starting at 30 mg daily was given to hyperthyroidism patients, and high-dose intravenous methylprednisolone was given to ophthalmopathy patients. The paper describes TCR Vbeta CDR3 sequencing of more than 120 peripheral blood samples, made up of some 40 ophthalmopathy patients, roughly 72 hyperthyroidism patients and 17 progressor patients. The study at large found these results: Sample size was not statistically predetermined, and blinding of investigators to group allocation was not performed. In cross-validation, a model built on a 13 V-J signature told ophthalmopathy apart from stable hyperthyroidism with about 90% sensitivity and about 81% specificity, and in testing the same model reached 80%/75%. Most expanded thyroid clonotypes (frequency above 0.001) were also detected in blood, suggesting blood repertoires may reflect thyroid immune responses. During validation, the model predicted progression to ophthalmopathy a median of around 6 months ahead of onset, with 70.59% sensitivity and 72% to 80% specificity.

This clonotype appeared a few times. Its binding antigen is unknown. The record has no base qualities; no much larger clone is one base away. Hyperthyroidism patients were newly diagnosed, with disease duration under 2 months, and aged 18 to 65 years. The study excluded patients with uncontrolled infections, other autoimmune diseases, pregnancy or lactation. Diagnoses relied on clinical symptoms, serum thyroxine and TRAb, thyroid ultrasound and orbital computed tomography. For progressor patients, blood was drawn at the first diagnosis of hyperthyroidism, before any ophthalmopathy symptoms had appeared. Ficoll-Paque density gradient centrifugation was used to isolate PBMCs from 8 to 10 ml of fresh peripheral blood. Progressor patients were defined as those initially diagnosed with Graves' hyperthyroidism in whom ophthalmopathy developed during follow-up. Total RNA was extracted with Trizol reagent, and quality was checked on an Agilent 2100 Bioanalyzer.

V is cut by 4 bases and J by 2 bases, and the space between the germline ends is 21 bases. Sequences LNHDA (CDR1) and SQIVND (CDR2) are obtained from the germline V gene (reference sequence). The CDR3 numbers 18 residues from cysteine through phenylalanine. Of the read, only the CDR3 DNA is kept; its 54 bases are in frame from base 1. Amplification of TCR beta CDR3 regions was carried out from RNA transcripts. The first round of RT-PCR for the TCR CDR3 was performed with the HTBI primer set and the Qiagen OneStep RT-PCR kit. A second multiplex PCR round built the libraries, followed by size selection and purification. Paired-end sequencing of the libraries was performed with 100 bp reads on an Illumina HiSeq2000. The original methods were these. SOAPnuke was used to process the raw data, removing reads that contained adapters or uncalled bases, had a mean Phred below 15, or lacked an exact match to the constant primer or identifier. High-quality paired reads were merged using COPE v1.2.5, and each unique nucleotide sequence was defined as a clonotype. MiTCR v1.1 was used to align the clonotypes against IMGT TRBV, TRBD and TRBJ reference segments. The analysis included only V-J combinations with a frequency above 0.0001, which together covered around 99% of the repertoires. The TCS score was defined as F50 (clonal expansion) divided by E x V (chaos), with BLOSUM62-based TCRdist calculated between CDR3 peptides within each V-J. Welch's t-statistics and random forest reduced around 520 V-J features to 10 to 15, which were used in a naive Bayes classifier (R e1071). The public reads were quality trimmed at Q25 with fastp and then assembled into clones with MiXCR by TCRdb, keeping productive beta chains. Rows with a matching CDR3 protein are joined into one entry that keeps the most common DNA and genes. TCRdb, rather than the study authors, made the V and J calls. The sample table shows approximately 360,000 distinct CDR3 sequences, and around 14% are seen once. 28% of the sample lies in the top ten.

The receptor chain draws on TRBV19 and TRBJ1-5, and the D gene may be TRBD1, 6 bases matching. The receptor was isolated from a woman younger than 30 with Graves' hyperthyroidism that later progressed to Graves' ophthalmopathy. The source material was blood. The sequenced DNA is TGTGCCAGTAGTAACTCGCGGTCCAGGGGAGGTCGCAATCAGCCCCAGCATTTT. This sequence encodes CASSNSRSRGGRNQPQHF.